Each of the 25 T cell receptor beta chains below was sequenced from the same sample in a study of T cell changes during pregnancy in multiple sclerosis. Measured with immunoSEQ multiplex PCR; TCRdb has only the in-frame clones, and not every one. The sample records tens of thousands of clones, about 94% being singletons. Source: peripheral blood, taken in the third trimester of pregnancy. The receptors come from a female donor with multiple sclerosis, enrolled in a pregnancy study.

In its sample, this clone was seen a few times. This sequence joins TRBV23-1 and TRBJ1-3, with D possibly TRBD1 on 5 matching bases. TRBV23-1 is filed as an ORF, its function uncertain. The CDR3 length is 18 residues. V lost 0 bases and J 0 bases, leaving 15 bases between the germline ends. The CDR3 DNA is TGCGCCAGCAGTCAATCTAATATCGACAGCGTCTCTGGAAACACCATATATTTT. Its protein product is CASSQSNIDSVSGNTIYF.

This chain uses TRBV4-2 with TRBJ1-1, with D possibly TRBD1 on 6 matching bases. The CDR3 totals 16 residues. The germline gives CDR1 LGHNA, CDR2 YNFKEQ. Trimming pared 4 bases from V and 6 bases from J, leaving 21 bases between. Written as DNA, the CDR3 is TGTGCCAGCAGCCGCATTCCGGGGCAGGGGACGGCTGAAGCTTTCTTT. It encodes CASSRIPGQGTAEAFF.

The sample holds one count of this clone. This chain links TRBV4-2 with TRBJ2-3; no firm D call. This CDR3 spans 14 amino acids. The V gene lost 1 base and the J gene lost 3 bases, with 8 bases spanning the gap. Germline V gene lookup returns CDR1 LGHNA and CDR2 YNFKEQ. CDR3 nucleotides: TGTGCCAGCAGCCAAGGAGAAGATACAGATACGCAGTATTTT. It specifies CASSQGEDTDTQYF.

In this sample, this clone turned up once. The CDR3 loop is CASSDSLNYGYTF. CDR3 nucleotides: TGCGCCAGCAGTGACAGCCTAAACTATGGCTACACCTTC. The V call is TRBV5-1, the J call TRBJ1-2; weak D call: TRBD1 (5 bases). The CDR3 has 13 residues. Germline loops: CDR1 SGHRS, CDR2 YFSETQ. The germline V and J ends were trimmed by 5 bases and 2 bases, with 10 bases remaining between them. The full variable domain, in which reference TRBV5-1 and TRBJ1-2 provide the parts outside the CDR3, is KAGVTQTPRYLIKTRGQQVTLSCSPISGHRSVSWYQQTPGQGLQFLFEYFSETQRNKGNFPGRFSGRQFSNSRSEMNVSTLELGDSALYLCASSDSLNYGYTFGSGTRLTVV.

The V call is TRBV2, the J call TRBJ2-5; D perhaps matches TRBD2 (5 bases). The V gene's germline CDR1 is SNHLY and CDR2 FYNNEI. The CDR3 runs to 12 residues. Trimming cost V 6 bases and J 7 bases, with 12 bases left between them. CDR3 DNA: TGTGCCAGCAGCGGGGAGTTGGCGACCCAGTACTTC. This codes for CASSGELATQYF.

The CDR3 DNA follows: TGTGCCAGCAGTCCTTCTAGCGGGGACTCCTACAATGAGCAGTTCTTC. Its translation: CASSPSSGDSYNEQFF. This rearrangement joins TRBV5-4 to TRBJ2-1, with TRBD2 identical over 9 bases. The trim removed 5 bases at V and 0 bases at J, leaving 6 bases unmatched. The CDR3 is 16 residues long. Germline assignment: CDR1 SGHNT and CDR2 YYREEE (reference sequence).

The chain joins TRBV19 to TRBJ1-1; 10 bases are shared with TRBD1. J was trimmed by 1 base and V by 10 bases; bases with no gene match: 6. This CDR3 region has 14 residues. The germline V gene has CDR1 LNHDA and CDR2 SQIVND (reference sequence). CDR3: CAIAGTGANTEAFF. The CDR3 region has the DNA TGTGCCATCGCCGGGACAGGGGCGAACACTGAAGCTTTCTTT. Full variable domain (missing parts from reference TRBV19 and TRBJ1-1): DGGITQSPKYLFRKEGQNVTLSCEQNLNHDAMYWYRQDPGQGLRLIYYSQIVNDFQKGDIAEGYSVSREKKESFPLTVTSAQKNPTAFYLCAIAGTGANTEAFFGQGTRLTVV.

This chain connects TRBV11-3 to TRBJ2-1; TRBD2 aligns across 7 bases. The V and J ends lost 0 bases and 7 bases, in that order; junction bases with no gene match: 6. This CDR3 comprises 15 residues. The germline V gene encodes CDR1 SGHNT and CDR2 YENEEA. The CDR3 is CASSLDRGGANEQFF. CDR3 DNA sequence: TGTGCCAGCAGCTTAGATCGGGGAGGGGCAAATGAGCAGTTCTTC.

The chain couples TRBV9 to TRBJ1-5, with D unresolved. This CDR3 has 13 amino acids. Trimming cost V 3 bases and J 3 bases, with 7 bases left between them. Germline CDR1 SGDLS, CDR2 YYNGEE. CDR3: CASSDEFNQPQHF. The CDR3 DNA is TGTGCCAGCAGCGACGAGTTCAATCAGCCCCAGCATTTT.

DNA of the CDR3: TGTGCCAGCAGCTTTCAACCGGGACAGGGGCCGGGGGAGCTGTTTTTT. This translates into CASSFQPGQGPGELFF. This chain links TRBV11-3 with TRBJ2-2; 10 positions agree with TRBD1. Germline CDR1 and CDR2: SGHNT and YENEEA. The V and J ends lost 3 bases and 8 bases, in that order; junction bases with no gene match: 9. This CDR3 spans 16 amino acids.

This chain joins TRBV7-2 and TRBJ1-2; perhaps TRBD1 as D (6 bases). The V and J ends lost 1 base and 6 bases respectively, with 15 bases between them. The CDR3 covers 15 residues. Germline V lookup: CDR1 SGHTA, CDR2 FQGNSA. This CDR3 is CASSLEGTGPNGYTF. The CDR3 DNA reads TGTGCCAGCAGCTTAGAGGGTACAGGGCCCAATGGCTACACCTTC. Full variable domain (remainder filled in from reference TRBV7-2 and TRBJ1-2): GAGVSQSPSNKVTEKGKDVELRCDPISGHTALYWYRQSLGQGLEFLIYFQGNSAPDKSGLPSDRFSAERTGGSVSTLTIQRTQQEDSAVYLCASSLEGTGPNGYTFGSGTRLTVV.

V usage is TRBV14 and J usage is TRBJ1-4; unclear D gene. The germline V gene encodes CDR1 SGHDN and CDR2 FVKESK. CDR3 length equals 14 residues. Trimming took 4 bases from V and 7 from J, leaving 13 bases between them. This chain's CDR3 is CASSLLALSEKLFF. For the CDR3, the DNA is TGTGCCAGCAGCCTCCTCGCACTTAGTGAAAAACTGTTTTTT.

This rearrangement joins TRBV19 to TRBJ1-5; D gene ambiguous. Trimming cost V 7 bases and J 11 bases, with 18 bases left between them. CDR3 length: 13 amino acids. Germline assignment: CDR1 LNHDA and CDR2 SQIVND (reference sequence). The CDR3 DNA is TGTGCCAGTATGAGAGGGAATAGTGGAGCCCAGCATTTT. It translates to CASMRGNSGAQHF. Based on the CDR3 plus reference TRBV19 and TRBJ1-5, the full variable domain is DGGITQSPKYLFRKEGQNVTLSCEQNLNHDAMYWYRQDPGQGLRLIYYSQIVNDFQKGDIAEGYSVSREKKESFPLTVTSAQKNPTAFYLCASMRGNSGAQHFGDGTRLSIL.

This chain joins TRBV27 and TRBJ1-6; D perhaps matches TRBD1 (5 bases). This CDR3 is 15 amino acids long. The ends were cut back, 6 bases at V and 9 bases at J, with 18 bases in the middle. Germline V gives CDR1 MNHEY, CDR2 SMNVEV (reference sequence). The CDR3 sequence is CASRSTERPSSPLHF. The CDR3 DNA follows: TGTGCCAGCAGGTCGACAGAACGGCCTAGTTCACCCCTCCACTTT.

The J gene is TRBJ2-6, the V gene TRBV13, with 7 nucleotides matching TRBD1. V was pared by 5 bases and J by 2 bases, with 6 bases of the junction left unmatched. Germline-derived CDR1 and CDR2 are PRHDT and FYEKMQ (reference sequence). This CDR3 is built from 16 residues. The CDR3 loop reads CASSRRTGAGANVLTF. The CDR3 nucleotides are TGTGCCAGCAGCCGAAGGACAGGCGCTGGGGCCAACGTCCTGACTTTC.

The J gene is TRBJ2-5, the V gene TRBV5-6, with a possible D match to TRBD2 (5 bases). This CDR3 has 13 residues. Trimming took 3 bases from V and 9 from J, leaving 15 bases between them. Germline V gives CDR1 SGHDT, CDR2 YYEEEE. CDR3 DNA: TGTGCCAGCAGCTCCCTAGCAGCCCGGGCCCAGTACTTC. Translation gives CASSSLAARAQYF. Using reference TRBV5-6 and TRBJ2-5 for the parts outside the CDR3, the full variable domain is DAGVTQSPTHLIKTRGQQVTLRCSPKSGHDTVSWYQQALGQGPQFIFQYYEEEERQRGNFPDRFSGHQFPNYSSELNVNALLLGDSALYLCASSSLAARAQYFGPGTRLLVL.

For the CDR3, the DNA is TGTGCTAGTGGGTTCCTGGGGGCGGACTATCAGCCCCAGCATTTT. As protein: CASGFLGADYQPQHF. V is TRBV12-5 and J is TRBJ1-5, with a weak D call TRBD1 (6 bases). The CDR3 covers 15 residues. CDR1 and CDR2 from the germline V gene are LGHNT and FRNRAP. Trimming took off 6 bases at V and 5 bases at J, with 17 bases between the two ends.

The V call is TRBV30, the J call TRBJ1-1; a weak D match, TRBD1 (5 bases). This CDR3 is 15 amino acids long. V lost 0 bases to trimming and J lost 3 bases, with 14 bases between them. Germline values: CDR1 GTSNPN, CDR2 SVGIG (reference sequence). The CDR3: CAWSVPTRGDTEAFF. The DNA for the CDR3 is TGTGCCTGGAGTGTCCCGACACGGGGGGACACTGAAGCTTTCTTT.

J is TRBJ2-1 and V is TRBV7-8; 16 bases map to TRBD2. V dropped 4 bases and J dropped 5; count of bases not matched to a gene: 14. This CDR3 comprises 20 residues. Germline V lookup: CDR1 SGHVS, CDR2 FQNEAQ. The CDR3 DNA reads as TGTGCCAGCAGCTGGACGCCGGGACTAGCGGGGGGGCTGGGCCACAATGAGCAGTTCTTC. Protein product: CASSWTPGLAGGLGHNEQFF. The full variable domain, its missing parts supplied by reference TRBV7-8 and TRBJ2-1, is GAGVSQSPRYKVAKRGQDVALRCDPISGHVSLFWYQQALGQGPEFLTYFQNEAQLDKSGLPSDRFFAERPEGSVSTLKIQRTQQEDSAVYLCASSWTPGLAGGLGHNEQFFGPGTRLTVL.

The chain is built from TRBV5-4 and TRBJ2-2; 8 nucleotides match TRBD1. V lost 1 base to trimming and J lost 3 bases; unmatched junction nucleotides: 5. The CDR3 covers 16 residues. Looked up from germline, CDR1 is SGHNT and CDR2 is YYREEE (reference sequence). The CDR3 loop is CASSLPGGADTGELFF. The DNA for the CDR3 is TGTGCCAGCAGCTTGCCAGGGGGCGCGGACACCGGGGAGCTGTTTTTT.

This clone showed up just once. The chain combines TRBV7-9 with TRBJ1-2, with TRBD1 as a possible D gene (5 bases). The ends were cut back, 7 bases at V and 5 bases at J, with 17 bases in the middle. From germline, CDR1 is SEHNR and CDR2 FQNEAQ (reference sequence). The CDR3 sequence is 14 residues long. CDR3 in amino acids: CASTISGGGYGYTF. The CDR3 region has the DNA TGTGCCAGCACCATCTCTGGGGGGGGGTATGGCTACACCTTC.

The V call is TRBV6-4, the J call TRBJ2-7; TRBD2 might be the D (6 bases). The germline gives CDR1 MRHNA, CDR2 SNTAGT. The length of the CDR3 is 14 residues. V lost 2 bases, J lost 7 bases, and 15 bases lay in between. CDR3 nucleotide sequence: TGTGCCAGCAGTGACGCAGTGGCGGGGAGGGAGCAGTACTTC. Translating gives CASSDAVAGREQYF.

The gene calls are TRBV25-1 and TRBJ2-7, with 10 bases matching TRBD1. Trimming took 6 bases from V and 0 from J; bases not matched to a gene: 2. Germline V gene sequence: CDR1 MGHDK, CDR2 SYGVNS. This CDR3 has 14 amino acids. The CDR3, as DNA: TGTGCCAGCAGGGGGACAGGGGTCTCCTACGAGCAGTACTTC. This translates into CASRGTGVSYEQYF.

The rearrangement links TRBV2 to TRBJ1-2; D not resolved. V was shortened by 3 bases and J by 4 bases, with 9 bases between the two germline ends. From germline, CDR1 is SNHLY and CDR2 FYNNEI. The CDR3 sequence is 13 residues long. The CDR3 sequence is CASSEEVSYGYTF. The CDR3, as DNA: TGTGCCAGCAGTGAGGAGGTGTCCTATGGCTACACCTTC. The complete variable domain, with remaining parts taken from reference TRBV2 and TRBJ1-2, reads EPEVTQTPSHQVTQMGQEVILRCVPISNHLYFYWYRQILGQKVEFLVSFYNNEISEKSEIFDDQFSVERPDGSNFTLKIRSTKLEDSAMYFCASSEEVSYGYTFGSGTRLTVV.

The chain is built from TRBV6-5 and TRBJ2-3; 7 bases are shared with TRBD2. The CDR3 extends over 15 amino acids. Germline V lookup: CDR1 MNHEY, CDR2 SVGAGI. The V segment lost 6 bases and the J segment 4 bases; nucleotides outside the gene matches: 10. The CDR3 DNA is TGTGCCAGCAGCCCCGCGGGCGGGGGATCAGATACGCAGTATTTT. Translation gives CASSPAGGGSDTQYF.